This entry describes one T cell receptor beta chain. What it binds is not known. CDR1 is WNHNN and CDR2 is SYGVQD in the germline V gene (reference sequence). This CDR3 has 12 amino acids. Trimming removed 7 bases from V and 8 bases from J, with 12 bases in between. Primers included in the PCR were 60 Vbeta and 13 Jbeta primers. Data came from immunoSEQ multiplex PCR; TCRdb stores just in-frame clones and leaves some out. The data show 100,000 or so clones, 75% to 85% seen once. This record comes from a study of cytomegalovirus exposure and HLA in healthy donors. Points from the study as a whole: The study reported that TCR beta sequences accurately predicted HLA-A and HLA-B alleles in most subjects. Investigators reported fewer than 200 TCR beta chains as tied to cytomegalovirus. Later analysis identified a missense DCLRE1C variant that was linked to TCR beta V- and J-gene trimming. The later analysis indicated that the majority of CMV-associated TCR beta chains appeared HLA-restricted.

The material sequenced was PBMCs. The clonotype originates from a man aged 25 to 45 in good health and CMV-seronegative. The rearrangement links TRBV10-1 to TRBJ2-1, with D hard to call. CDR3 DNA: TGCGCCAGCAATACAAGATCCGATGAGCAGTTCTTC. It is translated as CASNTRSDEQFF.